The entry below gives a single T cell receptor (beta chain) sequence along with its context. The sample has other DNA sequences that encode this CDR3 too. Germline CDR1 is WSHSY and CDR2 is SAAADI. This CDR3 region has 12 residues. V gave up 7 bases and J gave up 4 bases; unmatched junction bases: 4. This entry belongs to a study of blood T cell repertoires in COVID-19. Original processing notes: Reference gene primer amplification gave nucleated cell count estimates. Some clones are missing from TCRdb's copy, which holds only in-frame ones; the method was immunoSEQ multiplex PCR. That table gives V, J and clone size, and the DNA gave D and trimming. The table includes fewer than 250,000 clones, approximately 80% detected once.

Sequenced: peripheral blood. The J gene is TRBJ2-7, the V gene TRBV10-2; 7 nucleotides match TRBD2. The clonotype originates from a man aged 30 to 39 with active or convalescent COVID-19. For the CDR3, the DNA is TGCGCCAGCAACGGCGGGGGTTACGAGCAGTACTTC. This codes for CASNGGGYEQYF.